Included here is one T cell receptor beta chain sequence, with context. Its cognate antigen has yet to be identified. Base qualities are not recorded, but no much larger clone differs from it by a single base. Reading from cysteine to phenylalanine, the CDR3 counts 15 amino acids. Only CDR3 DNA is held: 45 bases, read in frame from base 1. The germline V gene sets CDR1 to SGHDN and CDR2 to FVKESK. Ends trimmed: V by 3 bases, J by 4 bases; bases unmatched to a gene: 6. The data derive from a study of blood T cell repertoires in COVID-19 (dated by TCRdb to about 2020). A note on the overall study: Samples covering the acute and convalescent phases of COVID-19 were provided by collaborators in the United States, Italy and Spain. Nearly every sample came with metadata listing a de-identified subject ID, COVID-19 status, age in years and sex. HLA class I and class II types, where available, came from metadata supplied by the sample provider rather than from assay-based typing. Deeply sampled blood TCRbeta repertoires from subjects exposed to, actively infected with, or recovered from COVID-19 were included in the dataset. The prospective study material was composed of cDNA or gDNA derived from T cells, B-cell-depleted T cells, or PBMCs. The repertoires were released in a freely available public database meant as a resource for research on the immune response to SARS-CoV-2. Samples were obtained from the ongoing ImmuneRACE study (first 160 participants) and from some 1,200 subjects provided by 6 global collaborators. What the study reported, not specific to this receptor: How much clinical and demographic metadata was included differed by source and by participant, and the metadata was provided uncurated.

TCRbeta CDR3 regions were amplified from genomic DNA by means of the immunoSEQ Assay, a bias-controlled multiplex PCR. In the paper's pipeline: The number of nucleated cells in each sample was estimated from the amplification of reference gene primers within the assay. To quantify the absolute abundance of each unique TCRbeta CDR3 rearrangement, sequence reads were collapsed and filtered. For each sample, productive Simpson clonality was calculated as the square root of Simpson's diversity index across productive rearrangements. Imported from immuneACCESS, the table was reduced by TCRdb to in-frame sequences with V and J called. These copies leave out some clones; in studies compared against another copy, an unresolved V gene accounts for under half, and the cause of the remainder is not known. Clonal size and the V and J genes are those of that table, whereas D and trimming came from the DNA. The sample has around 99,000 clones on record, about 90% of them singletons. Jointly, the top ten make up roughly 1.2% of the sample.

Each collaborating institution followed its own protocols to collect whole blood in K2EDTA tubes. For TCRbeta analysis, collaborators shipped samples as frozen whole blood, isolated PBMCs, or DNA extracted from either of those sample types. This clonotype originated in a woman in her thirties with acute or convalescent COVID-19. Sequencing input: peripheral blood. This chain is built from TRBV14 and TRBJ2-7; 10 central nucleotides agree with TRBD2. The CDR3 region has the sequence CASSHLAGGKYEQYF. The nucleotides are TGTGCCAGCAGCCACTTAGCGGGGGGAAAGTACGAGCAGTACTTC.